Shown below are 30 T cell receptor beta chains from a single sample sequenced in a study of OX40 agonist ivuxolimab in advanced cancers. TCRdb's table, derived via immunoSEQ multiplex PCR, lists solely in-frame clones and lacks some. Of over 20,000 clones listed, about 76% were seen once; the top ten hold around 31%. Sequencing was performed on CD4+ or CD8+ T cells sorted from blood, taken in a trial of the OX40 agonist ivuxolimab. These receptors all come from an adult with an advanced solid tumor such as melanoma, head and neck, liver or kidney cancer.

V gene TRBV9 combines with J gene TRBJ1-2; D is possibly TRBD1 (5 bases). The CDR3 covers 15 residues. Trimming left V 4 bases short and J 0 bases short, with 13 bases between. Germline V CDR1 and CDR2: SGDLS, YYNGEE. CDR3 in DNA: TGTGCCAGCAGCACTACAGGAAATACTAACTATGGCTACACCTTC. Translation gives CASSTTGNTNYGYTF.

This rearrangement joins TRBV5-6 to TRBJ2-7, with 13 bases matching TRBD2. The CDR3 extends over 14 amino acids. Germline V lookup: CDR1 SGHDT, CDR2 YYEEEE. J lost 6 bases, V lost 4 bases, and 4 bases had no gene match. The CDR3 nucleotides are TGTGCCAGCAGCCTACTAGCGGGAGGGCCCGAGCAGTACTTC. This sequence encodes CASSLLAGGPEQYF.

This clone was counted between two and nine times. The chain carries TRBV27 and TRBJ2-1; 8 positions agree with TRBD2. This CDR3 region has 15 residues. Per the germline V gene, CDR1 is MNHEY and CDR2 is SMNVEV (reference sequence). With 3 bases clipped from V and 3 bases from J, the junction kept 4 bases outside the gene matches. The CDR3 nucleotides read TGTGCCAGCAGTTTCGAGCGGGAGAACTACAATGAGCAGTTCTTC. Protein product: CASSFERENYNEQFF.

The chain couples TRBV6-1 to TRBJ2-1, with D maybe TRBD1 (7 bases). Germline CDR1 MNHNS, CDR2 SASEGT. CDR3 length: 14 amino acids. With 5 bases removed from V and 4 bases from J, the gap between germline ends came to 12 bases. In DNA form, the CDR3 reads TGTGCCAGCAGTCTGACAGGGACTTACAATGAGCAGTTCTTC. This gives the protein CASSLTGTYNEQFF.

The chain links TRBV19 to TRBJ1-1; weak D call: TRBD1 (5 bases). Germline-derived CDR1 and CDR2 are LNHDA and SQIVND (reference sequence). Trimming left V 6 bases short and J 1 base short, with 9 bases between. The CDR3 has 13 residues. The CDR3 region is CASRPTGNTEAFF. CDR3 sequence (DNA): TGTGCCAGTAGACCCACAGGGAACACTGAAGCTTTCTTT.

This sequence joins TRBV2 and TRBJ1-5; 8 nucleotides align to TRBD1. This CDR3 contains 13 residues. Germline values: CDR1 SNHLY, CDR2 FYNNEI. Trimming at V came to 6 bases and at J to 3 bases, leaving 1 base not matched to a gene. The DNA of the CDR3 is TGTGCCAGCAGGACAGGGGCCAATCAGCCCCAGCATTTT. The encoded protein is CASRTGANQPQHF.

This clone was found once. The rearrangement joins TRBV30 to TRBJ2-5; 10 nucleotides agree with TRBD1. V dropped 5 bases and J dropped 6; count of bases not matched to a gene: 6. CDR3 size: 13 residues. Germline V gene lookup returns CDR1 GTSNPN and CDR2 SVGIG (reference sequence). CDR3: CAWETGGGKTQYF. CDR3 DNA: TGTGCCTGGGAGACAGGGGGCGGAAAGACCCAGTACTTC.

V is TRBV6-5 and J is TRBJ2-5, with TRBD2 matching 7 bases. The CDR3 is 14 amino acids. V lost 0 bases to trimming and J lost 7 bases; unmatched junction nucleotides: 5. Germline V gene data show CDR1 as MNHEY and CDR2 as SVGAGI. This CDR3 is CASSYSIREGTQYF. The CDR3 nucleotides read TGTGCCAGCAGTTACTCGATCAGGGAGGGGACCCAGTACTTC.

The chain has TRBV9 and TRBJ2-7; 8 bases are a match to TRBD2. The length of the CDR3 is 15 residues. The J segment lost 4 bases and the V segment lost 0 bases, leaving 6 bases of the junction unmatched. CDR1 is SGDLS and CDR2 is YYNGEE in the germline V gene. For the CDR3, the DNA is TGTGCCAGCAGCGTAGCTACGGGAGGGTTATACGAGCAGTACTTC. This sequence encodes CASSVATGGLYEQYF. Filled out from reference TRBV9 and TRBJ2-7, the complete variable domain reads DSGVTQTPKHLITATGQRVTLRCSPRSGDLSVYWYQQSLDQGLQFLIQYYNGEERAKGNILERFSAQQFPDLHSELNLSSLELGDSALYFCASSVATGGLYEQYFGPGTRLTVT.

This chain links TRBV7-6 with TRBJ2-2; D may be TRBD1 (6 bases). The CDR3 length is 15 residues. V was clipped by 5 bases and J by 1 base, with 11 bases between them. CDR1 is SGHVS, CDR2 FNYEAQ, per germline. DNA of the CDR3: TGTGCCAGCAGCCTGGGCAGGGGGAACACCGGGGAGCTGTTTTTT. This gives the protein CASSLGRGNTGELFF.

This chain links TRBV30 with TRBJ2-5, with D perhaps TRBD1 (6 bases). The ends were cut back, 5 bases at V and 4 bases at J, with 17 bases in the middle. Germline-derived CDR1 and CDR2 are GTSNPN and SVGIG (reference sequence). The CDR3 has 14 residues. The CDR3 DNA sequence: TGTGCCTGGGGCGTATTACAGGGTGGAGAGACCCAGTACTTC. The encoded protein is CAWGVLQGGETQYF.

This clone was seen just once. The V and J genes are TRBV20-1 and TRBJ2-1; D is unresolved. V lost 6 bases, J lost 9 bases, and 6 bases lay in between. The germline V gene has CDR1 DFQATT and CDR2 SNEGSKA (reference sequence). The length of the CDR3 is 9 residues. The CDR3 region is CSAWSEQFF. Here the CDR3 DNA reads TGCAGTGCGTGGAGTGAGCAGTTCTTC.

The CDR3 DNA reads TGTGCCAGCAGTTTAGGGAACAATGAGCAGTTCTTC. It translates to CASSLGNNEQFF. The chain combines TRBV28 with TRBJ2-1; no definite D call. Trimming cost V 2 bases and J 5 bases, with 4 bases left between them. The length of the CDR3 is 12 residues. CDR1 and CDR2 from the germline V gene are MDHEN and SYDVKM.

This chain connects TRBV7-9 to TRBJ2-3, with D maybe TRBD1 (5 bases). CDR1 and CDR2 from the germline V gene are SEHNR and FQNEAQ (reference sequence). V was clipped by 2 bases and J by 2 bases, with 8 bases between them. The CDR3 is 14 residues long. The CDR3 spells CASSLTGFTDTQYF. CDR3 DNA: TGTGCCAGCAGCTTAACAGGCTTCACAGATACGCAGTATTTT.

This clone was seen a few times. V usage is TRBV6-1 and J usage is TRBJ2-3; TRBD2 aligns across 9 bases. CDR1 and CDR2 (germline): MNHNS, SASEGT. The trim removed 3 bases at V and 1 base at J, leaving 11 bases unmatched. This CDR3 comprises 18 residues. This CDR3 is CASSEYQRSGGRTDTQYF. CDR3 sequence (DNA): TGTGCCAGCAGTGAGTACCAGCGTAGCGGGGGACGCACAGATACGCAGTATTTT.

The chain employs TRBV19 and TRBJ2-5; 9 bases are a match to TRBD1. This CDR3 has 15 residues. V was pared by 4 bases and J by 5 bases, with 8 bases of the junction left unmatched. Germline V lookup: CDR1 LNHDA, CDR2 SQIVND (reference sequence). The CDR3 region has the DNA TGTGCCAGTAGTACCCTGGGACAGGGCCGGGAGACCCAGTACTTC. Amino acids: CASSTLGQGRETQYF.

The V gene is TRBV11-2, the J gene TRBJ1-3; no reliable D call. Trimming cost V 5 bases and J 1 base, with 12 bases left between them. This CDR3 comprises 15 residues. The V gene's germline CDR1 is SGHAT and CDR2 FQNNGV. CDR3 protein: CASSTKRSSGNTIYF. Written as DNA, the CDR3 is TGTGCCAGCAGCACGAAAAGGTCGTCTGGAAACACCATATATTTT.

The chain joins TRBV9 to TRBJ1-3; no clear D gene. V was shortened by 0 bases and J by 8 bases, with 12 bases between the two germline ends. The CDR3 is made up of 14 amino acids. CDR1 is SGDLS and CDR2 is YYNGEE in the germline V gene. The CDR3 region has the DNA TGTGCCAGCAGCGTAGGGGATTATCCAGACACCATATATTTT. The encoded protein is CASSVGDYPDTIYF.

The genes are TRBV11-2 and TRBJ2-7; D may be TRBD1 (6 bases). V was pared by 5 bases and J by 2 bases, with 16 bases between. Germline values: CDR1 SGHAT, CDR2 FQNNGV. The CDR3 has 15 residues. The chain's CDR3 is CASSLDPEGAYEQYF. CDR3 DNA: TGTGCCAGCAGCCTGGATCCAGAGGGGGCCTACGAGCAGTACTTC. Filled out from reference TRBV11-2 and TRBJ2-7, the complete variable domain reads EAGVAQSPRYKIIEKRQSVAFWCNPISGHATLYWYQQILGQGPKLLIQFQNNGVVDDSQLPKDRFSAERLKGVDSTLKIQPAKLEDSAVYLCASSLDPEGAYEQYFGPGTRLTVT.

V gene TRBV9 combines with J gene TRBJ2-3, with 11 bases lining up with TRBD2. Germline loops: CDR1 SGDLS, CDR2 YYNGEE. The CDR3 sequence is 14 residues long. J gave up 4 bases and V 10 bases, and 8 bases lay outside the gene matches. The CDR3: CASSTSGIADTQYF. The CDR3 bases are TGTGCCTCCTCGACTAGCGGGATAGCAGATACGCAGTATTTT.

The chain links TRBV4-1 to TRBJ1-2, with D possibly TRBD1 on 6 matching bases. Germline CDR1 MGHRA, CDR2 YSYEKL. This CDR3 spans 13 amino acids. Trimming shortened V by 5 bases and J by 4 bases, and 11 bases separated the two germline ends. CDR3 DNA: TGCGCCAGCAGCACGACAGGAACCTATGGCTACACCTTC. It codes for CASSTTGTYGYTF.

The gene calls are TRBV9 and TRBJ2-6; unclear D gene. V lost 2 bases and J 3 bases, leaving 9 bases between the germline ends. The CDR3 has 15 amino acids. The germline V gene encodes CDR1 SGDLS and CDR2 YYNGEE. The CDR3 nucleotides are TGTGCCAGCAGCGTCGGAAGAGATGGGGCCAACGTCCTGACTTTC. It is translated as CASSVGRDGANVLTF.

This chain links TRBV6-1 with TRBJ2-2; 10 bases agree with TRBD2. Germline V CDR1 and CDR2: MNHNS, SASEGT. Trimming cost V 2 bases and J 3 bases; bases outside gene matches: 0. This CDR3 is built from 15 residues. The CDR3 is CASSELAGDTGELFF. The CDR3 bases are TGTGCCAGCAGTGAACTAGCGGGAGACACCGGGGAGCTGTTTTTT.

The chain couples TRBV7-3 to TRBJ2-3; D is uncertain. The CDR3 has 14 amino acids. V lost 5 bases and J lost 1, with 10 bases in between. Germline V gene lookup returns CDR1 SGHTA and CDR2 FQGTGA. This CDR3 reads CASSPNLGTDTQYF. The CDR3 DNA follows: TGTGCCAGCAGCCCAAACCTGGGCACAGATACGCAGTATTTT.

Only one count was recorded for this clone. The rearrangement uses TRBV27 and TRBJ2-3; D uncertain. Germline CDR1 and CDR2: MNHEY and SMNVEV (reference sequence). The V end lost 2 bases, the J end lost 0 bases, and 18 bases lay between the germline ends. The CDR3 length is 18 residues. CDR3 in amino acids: CASSLIATYSPSTDTQYF. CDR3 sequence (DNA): TGTGCCAGCAGTTTAATAGCCACCTACTCACCCAGCACAGATACGCAGTATTTT.

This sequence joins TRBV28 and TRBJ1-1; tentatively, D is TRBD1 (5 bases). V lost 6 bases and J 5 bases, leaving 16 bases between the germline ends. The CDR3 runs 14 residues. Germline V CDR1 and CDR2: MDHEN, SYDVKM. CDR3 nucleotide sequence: TGTGCCAGCAGCAAATTTGGGGCCGGGACTGAAGCTTTCTTT. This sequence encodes CASSKFGAGTEAFF.

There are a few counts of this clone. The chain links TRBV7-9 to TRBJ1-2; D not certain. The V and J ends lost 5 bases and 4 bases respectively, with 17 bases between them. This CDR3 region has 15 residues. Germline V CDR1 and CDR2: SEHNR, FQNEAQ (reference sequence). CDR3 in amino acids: CASSPGLGPIYGYTF. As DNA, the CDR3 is TGTGCCAGCAGCCCCGGGCTTGGGCCTATCTATGGCTACACCTTC.

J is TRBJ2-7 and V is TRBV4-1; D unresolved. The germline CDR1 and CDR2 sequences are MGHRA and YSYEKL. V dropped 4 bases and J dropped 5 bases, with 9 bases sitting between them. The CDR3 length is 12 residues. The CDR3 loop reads CASSPDGNEQYF. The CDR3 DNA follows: TGCGCCAGCAGCCCCGATGGGAACGAGCAGTACTTC.

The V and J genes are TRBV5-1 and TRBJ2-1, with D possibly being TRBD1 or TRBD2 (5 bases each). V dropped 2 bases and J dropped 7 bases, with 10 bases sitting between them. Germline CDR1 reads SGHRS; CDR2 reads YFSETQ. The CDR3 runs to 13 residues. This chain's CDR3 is CASSFRDGNEQFF. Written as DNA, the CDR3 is TGCGCCAGCAGCTTTAGGGACGGAAATGAGCAGTTCTTC.

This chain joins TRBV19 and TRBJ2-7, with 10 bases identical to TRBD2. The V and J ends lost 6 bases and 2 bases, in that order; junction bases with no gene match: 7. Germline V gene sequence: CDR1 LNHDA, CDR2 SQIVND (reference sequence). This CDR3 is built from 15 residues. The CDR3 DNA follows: TGTGCCAGTAGCCCTCTAGCGGGGGATCCCTACGAGCAGTACTTC. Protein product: CASSPLAGDPYEQYF. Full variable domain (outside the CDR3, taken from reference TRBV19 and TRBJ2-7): DGGITQSPKYLFRKEGQNVTLSCEQNLNHDAMYWYRQDPGQGLRLIYYSQIVNDFQKGDIAEGYSVSREKKESFPLTVTSAQKNPTAFYLCASSPLAGDPYEQYFGPGTRLTVT.